Below are 19 T cell receptor beta chains sequenced from a single sample in a study of early T cells in non-severe SARS-CoV-2 infection. TCRdb reanalysed the 5' RACE reads using MiXCR and keeps one entry per CDR3 protein. The data hold more than 90,000 distinct CDR3 sequences, with over 10% observed a single time. Sequenced input: whole blood. These receptor sequences come from an adult who was a healthcare worker with PCR-confirmed SARS-CoV-2 infection or an uninfected control (not recorded which).

This sequence joins TRBV12-3 or TRBV12-4 and TRBJ1-2; D unclear. The CDR3 is 13 residues long. With 2 bases removed from V and 6 bases from J, the gap between germline ends came to 10 bases. This CDR3 is CASSLWSYDGYTF. DNA for the CDR3: TGTGCCAGCAGTTTATGGTCATATGATGGCTACACCTTC.

This clonotype was counted between two and nine times. The chain couples TRBV28 to TRBJ2-1, with 8 bases matching TRBD1. The V gene's germline CDR1 is MDHEN and CDR2 SYDVKM. The CDR3 is made up of 15 amino acids. The V gene end was trimmed by 8 bases and the J gene end by 7 bases; junction bases not matched to a gene: 13. CDR3 sequence: CASQVPGQVSNEQFF. CDR3 DNA sequence: TGTGCCAGCCAAGTACCGGGACAGGTGTCAAATGAGCAGTTCTTC.

This clonotype was seen repeatedly, ten times or more. This rearrangement joins TRBV5-4 to TRBJ1-1; the D gene is possibly TRBD1 (6 bases). Per germline, CDR1 SGHNT and CDR2 YYREEE (reference sequence). CDR3 length: 13 residues. The V end was cut by 2 bases, the J end by 6 bases, with 11 bases between. DNA of the CDR3: TGTGCCAGCAGCTTAACAGGGCGCCCTGAAGCTTTCTTT. It specifies CASSLTGRPEAFF.

V is TRBV6-5 and J is TRBJ1-2; D call uncertain. CDR1 MNHEY and CDR2 SVGAGI come from the germline V gene. Trimming took 6 bases from V and 13 from J, leaving 9 bases between them. This CDR3 is 9 amino acids long. CDR3: CASSPSVTF. The CDR3 nucleotides read TGTGCCAGCAGCCCCTCAGTCACCTTC.

The chain uses TRBV2 and TRBJ2-7, with a possible D match to TRBD1 (6 bases). V dropped 8 bases and J dropped 3 bases, with 23 bases sitting between them. This CDR3 comprises 16 residues. CDR1 is SNHLY and CDR2 is FYNNEI in the germline V gene. The CDR3 DNA sequence: TGTGCCAGCCAACAGGGACGATCGTTTTACGACTACGAGCAGTACTTC. Its protein product is CASQQGRSFYDYEQYF.

This clonotype has a count of ten or more. The V gene is TRBV9, the J gene TRBJ1-2, with D unresolved. V dropped 4 bases and J dropped 4 bases, with 17 bases sitting between them. The CDR3 is made up of 15 amino acids. Per germline, CDR1 SGDLS and CDR2 YYNGEE. The CDR3 is CASSPRLTRTYGYTF. In DNA, the CDR3 is TGTGCCAGCAGCCCACGTTTGACAAGGACCTATGGCTACACCTTC.

V gene TRBV2 combines with J gene TRBJ2-3; D not certain. Germline V CDR1 and CDR2: SNHLY, FYNNEI. This CDR3 region has 13 residues. Trimming stripped 2 bases from V and 6 bases from J, with 9 bases between. In DNA form, the CDR3 reads TGTGCCAGCAGTGAAATGGTTGGGGATACGCAGTATTTT. Translating it yields CASSEMVGDTQYF.

This clonotype was recorded a few times. The chain couples TRBV5-4 to TRBJ1-2; 7 bases are shared with TRBD1. This CDR3 is 13 amino acids long. V dropped 3 bases and J dropped 8; count of bases not matched to a gene: 7. CDR1 is SGHNT, CDR2 YYREEE, per germline (reference sequence). CDR3 nucleotide sequence: TGTGCCAGCAGCTACGACAGGGATCGGGGCTACACCTTC. It specifies CASSYDRDRGYTF.

The table lists this clonotype with a few counts. The chain recombines TRBV11-2 with TRBJ1-1, with D maybe TRBD1 (5 bases). This CDR3 is 15 amino acids long. Trimming cost V 3 bases and J 0 bases, with 11 bases left between them. CDR1 and CDR2 from the germline V gene are SGHAT and FQNNGV. CDR3 protein: CASSFEGPMNTEAFF. The CDR3, as DNA: TGTGCCAGCAGCTTTGAGGGGCCCATGAACACTGAAGCTTTCTTT.

With regard to this clonotype: This could be a read error, since a much larger clone is one nucleotide away. The chain links TRBV21-1 to TRBJ1-2. TRBV21-1 is annotated as a pseudogene. This CDR3 is built from 14 residues. The CDR3 region is CVSSKGISNYGYTF. In DNA, the CDR3 is TGTGTCAGCAGCAAGGGGATTTCAAACTATGGCTACACCTTC.

This clonotype was observed many times. V is TRBV11-2 and J is TRBJ2-2; the D gene is possibly TRBD2 (6 bases). The V end was cut by 4 bases, the J end by 1 base, with 13 bases between. The CDR3 extends over 16 amino acids. Germline CDR1 SGHAT, CDR2 FQNNGV. The CDR3 nucleotides read TGTGCCAGCAGCTCCGACGGGGGATTGAACACCGGGGAGCTGTTTTTT. This gives the protein CASSSDGGLNTGELFF.

This chain joins TRBV3-1 and TRBJ2-7; 7 bases fit TRBD2. Looked up from germline, CDR1 is LGHDT and CDR2 is YNNKEL (reference sequence). V dropped 5 bases and J dropped 4; count of bases not matched to a gene: 8. The CDR3 sequence is 14 residues long. The DNA for the CDR3 is TGTGCCAGCAGCACCGGACTAGGGCCTTACGAGCAGTACTTC. This encodes CASSTGLGPYEQYF.

This clonotype was picked up many times. In DNA form, the CDR3 reads TGTGCCAGTAGGGGATCTAAGGGGGGCCCTGGGGCCAACGTCCTGACTTTC. It encodes CASRGSKGGPGANVLTF. The chain carries TRBV19 and TRBJ2-6, with D possibly being TRBD1 or TRBD2 (6 bases each). Trimming removed 6 bases from V and 2 bases from J, with 17 bases in between. The germline V gene encodes CDR1 LNHDA and CDR2 SQIVND (reference sequence). The CDR3 covers 17 residues.

The chain links TRBV11-3 to TRBJ2-2; 12 bases are shared with TRBD1. Losses at the gene ends were 5 bases for V and 5 bases for J; bases not matched to a gene: 12. There are 18 residues in the CDR3. Germline V gene lookup returns CDR1 SGHNT and CDR2 YENEEA. CDR3 nucleotide sequence: TGTGCCAGCAGCCCGCAAACCGGGACAGGGGGCGAGACCGGGGAGCTGTTTTTT. Amino acid sequence: CASSPQTGTGGETGELFF. Full variable domain (outside the CDR3, taken from reference TRBV11-3 and TRBJ2-2): EAGVVQSPRYKIIEKKQPVAFWCNPISGHNTLYWYLQNLGQGPELLIRYENEEAVDDSQLPKDRFSAERLKGVDSTLKIQPAELGDSAVYLCASSPQTGTGGETGELFFGEGSRLTVL.

This chain uses TRBV9 with TRBJ2-3, with TRBD1 identical over 8 bases. The length of the CDR3 is 15 residues. J was trimmed by 6 bases and V by 3 bases; bases with no gene match: 9. Germline V gene sequence: CDR1 SGDLS, CDR2 YYNGEE. The CDR3, as DNA: TGTGCCAGCAGCGACCGACCGACAGGGGCTGATACGCAGTATTTT. This sequence encodes CASSDRPTGADTQYF.

This clonotype showed up many times. The chain recombines TRBV7-9 with TRBJ1-1; D is perhaps TRBD1 (6 bases). The CDR3 extends over 15 amino acids. Germline V lookup: CDR1 SEHNR, CDR2 FQNEAQ (reference sequence). V was clipped by 0 bases and J by 2 bases, with 10 bases between them. CDR3 residues: CASSLAAGANTEAFF. CDR3 nucleotides: TGTGCCAGCAGCTTAGCGGCAGGGGCAAACACTGAAGCTTTCTTT.

The gene calls are TRBV6-2 or TRBV6-3 and TRBJ1-2; D is possibly TRBD1 (5 bases). CDR3 length: 15 residues. CDR1 is MNHEY and CDR2 is SVGEGT in the germline V gene. The V and J ends lost 8 bases and 4 bases respectively, with 20 bases between them. The DNA of the CDR3 is TGTGCCAGCGGACCTGGGGATAGGGGCTCCTATGGCTACACCTTC. The encoded protein is CASGPGDRGSYGYTF.

This clonotype was seen a few times. The chain combines TRBV20-1 with TRBJ2-7; D remains unclear. Trimming removed 0 bases from V and 0 bases from J, with 9 bases in between. The CDR3 consists of 14 residues. Germline CDR1 is DFQATT and CDR2 is SNEGSKA (reference sequence). CDR3: CSARDLSSSYEQYF. The CDR3 DNA reads as TGCAGTGCTAGAGATCTCAGTAGCTCCTACGAGCAGTACTTC.

This clonotype was seen many times. The chain joins TRBV6-2 or TRBV6-3 to TRBJ2-7, with 7 nucleotides matching TRBD2. V was clipped by 8 bases and J by 0 bases; unmatched bases: 10. This CDR3 is 15 amino acids long. Germline values: CDR1 MNHEY, CDR2 SVGEGT. CDR3 sequence (DNA): TGTGCCAGCCGTTCTGGAGCGGGGAGCTCCTACGAGCAGTACTTC. Its protein is CASRSGAGSSYEQYF.